This T cell receptor (beta chain) was identified in a study of blood T cells in healthy people across ages. This clonotype was found once. Alongside a J-beta primer mix, a sample-barcoded 5' primer served in a second PCR lasting roughly 6 to 11 cycles. TCRdb used MiXCR to reprocess the 5' RACE reads, holding one entry per CDR3 protein. This table has fewer than 1,000,000 distinct CDR3 sequences, around 45% appearing once. Germline CDR1 SGHTA, CDR2 FQGNSA. The CDR3 consists of 14 residues. V lost 1 base, J lost 3 bases, and 9 bases lay in between. This chain links TRBV7-2 with TRBJ2-5; D is perhaps TRBD2 (5 bases). The TCR originated in an elderly man in good health. The source material was blood. Here the CDR3 reads CASSLVSREETQYF. CDR3 DNA sequence: TGTGCCAGCAGCTTAGTTTCGCGGGAAGAGACCCAGTACTTC.